A selection of T cell receptor beta chains follows, all from one sample in a study of blood T cells in healthy people across ages. TCRdb processed the 5' RACE reads anew with MiXCR; each CDR3 protein has one entry. The sample holds 500,000 to 600,000 distinct CDR3 sequences, about 25% seen once. The material sequenced was blood. The receptors were gathered from a woman in her seventies in good health. Each CDR3 is given with its conserved first and last residue. Each record gives: V gene, CDR3 protein.

>TRBV2
CASNREAGGRSETQYF
>TRBV20-1
CSAPLRVVGSYGYTF
>TRBV12-3/TRBV12-4
CASSMGEAWGYTF
>TRBV9
CASSYIEGTTGELFF
>TRBV30
CAWRTGGKFNEQFF
>TRBV5-1
CASSLDPGDMNTEAFF
>TRBV9
CASNPGLHTDTQYF
>TRBV7-2
CASSFMTARGEQFF
>TRBV3-1
CASSQEWSYEQYF
>TRBV20-1
CSARDVQRFYEQYF
>TRBV10-3
CAISEGGSNTGELFF
>TRBV7-2
CASSLGTRLKNIQYF
>TRBV5-1
CASSLGPLAPHNEQFF
>TRBV7-9
CASSQGQGRYTF
>TRBV5-1
CASSLFPGTGGYEQCF
>TRBV7-2
CANSFGTAREQYF
>TRBV6-2/TRBV6-3
CASSWDPPQGARNYGYTF
>TRBV20-1
CSALRGSQETQYF
>TRBV30
CAWRQQGISGNTIYF
>TRBV12-3/TRBV12-4
CASSLLRAGETEAFF
>TRBV10-3
CAIRSPSQDYEQYF
>TRBV2
CASSDGGGLLSPLHF
>TRBV12-3/TRBV12-4
CASSLGQGARTDTQYF
>TRBV4-3
CASSQGGLDTGELFF
>TRBV6-2/TRBV6-3
CASNPYSSYEQYF
>TRBV27
CASSPFGSSTIYNEQFF
>TRBV6-6
CASSSPGVDYGYTF
>TRBV4-1
CASSQDAVGGPVTEAFF
>TRBV5-1
CASRTGAGYYGYTF
>TRBV7-2
CASSSLLNVGSEQYF
>TRBV6-5
CASRTPAYRGENSPLHF
>TRBV7-9
CASLMNTEAFF
>TRBV2
CASYSPLHF
>TRBV6-5
CASRKTGGNEQFF
>TRBV12-5
CASGSGQGVSYEQYF
>TRBV29-1
CSVLKTTATYEQYF
>TRBV24-1
CATNPGGGDYGYTF
>TRBV20-1
CSARGGGQNSNQPQHF
>TRBV2
CASSEWAEQFF
>TRBV12-3/TRBV12-4
CASSLSEEAFF
>TRBV7-2
CASSLSQLAGQETQYF
>TRBV5-1
CASSLKVGGTEAFF
>TRBV5-1
CASGRDHPSNEQFF
>TRBV7-3
CASSPQGYPNYGYTF
>TRBV11-2
CASSLGTGQTLSNEQFF
>TRBV18
CASSPRTLKSSYEQYF
>TRBV5-1
CASSRIGTGGLNEQFF
>TRBV7-9
CASSSQSPSREAFF
>TRBV27
CASSRGSLAKNIQYF
>TRBV9
CASTQGHEQFF
>TRBV30
CACPTGNVAFF
>TRBV20-1
CSASGISYNSPLHF
>TRBV25-1
CASSESGLGNQPQHF
>TRBV24-1
CATSAGDAKLFF
>TRBV6-5
CASSPTGTKDYTF
>TRBV18
CASSPPWREVSGEQFF
>TRBV10-3
CAISESGRYYGYTF
>TRBV5-1
CASSLVVRGNTEVFF